This entry lists 16 T cell receptor beta chains sequenced from one sample in a study of chemoradiotherapy in HPV16-positive cancers. Profiled with immunoSEQ multiplex PCR; TCRdb holds only in-frame clones, not every one. The top ten clones hold 5.2% of a sample with around 40,000 clones, approximately 73% of them seen once. The source material was blood, sampled from a patient who underwent chemoradiotherapy. These receptors all come from a human donor with HPV-associated anogenital cancer.

The chain uses TRBV18 and TRBJ2-5, with D perhaps assigned TRBD1 or TRBD2 (6 bases each). Germline CDR1 and CDR2: KGHSH and LQKENI. The CDR3 length is 17 residues. Deletions cut 1 base from V and 5 bases from J, with 20 bases between. The CDR3 region has the DNA TGTGCCAGCTCACCACGACCTACGGGGGCGCAGGGGGAGACCCAGTACTTC. Translation gives CASSPRPTGAQGETQYF.

The chain has TRBV29-1 and TRBJ2-1, with 8 bases lining up with TRBD1. The V and J ends lost 7 bases and 0 bases, in that order; junction bases with no gene match: 11. This CDR3 has 16 amino acids. Germline V gene sequence: CDR1 SQVTM, CDR2 ANQGSEA. The CDR3 protein is CSADGADRDSYNEQFF. In DNA form, the CDR3 reads TGCAGCGCCGACGGGGCGGACAGGGACTCCTACAATGAGCAGTTCTTC.

This chain uses TRBV30 with TRBJ1-3; D might be TRBD1 (5 bases). V lost 4 bases and J 0 bases, leaving 13 bases between the germline ends. Per germline, CDR1 GTSNPN and CDR2 SVGIG (reference sequence). The CDR3 has 15 residues. CDR3 residues: CAWTRDLSSGNTIYF. CDR3 in DNA: TGTGCCTGGACTCGGGACCTAAGCTCTGGAAACACCATATATTTT.

The chain joins TRBV6-5 to TRBJ2-3; D gene uncertain. Deletions cut 0 bases from V and 4 bases from J, with 5 bases between. The germline CDR1 and CDR2 sequences are MNHEY and SVGAGI. The CDR3 has 13 residues. In DNA form, the CDR3 reads TGTGCCAGCAGTTACTCGATGCCAGATACGCAGTATTTT. This encodes CASSYSMPDTQYF.

The chain combines TRBV7-3 with TRBJ2-5, with D hard to call. CDR3 length: 13 amino acids. Germline loops: CDR1 SGHTA, CDR2 FQGTGA. V dropped 2 bases and J dropped 9 bases, with 13 bases sitting between them. As DNA, the CDR3 is TGTGCCAGCAGCTTAGGTCTAAAAGGCTCCCAGTACTTC. Translating it yields CASSLGLKGSQYF.

This clone appeared a few times. The chain has TRBV6-6 and TRBJ1-3; 7 bases are a match to TRBD1. Germline assignment: CDR1 MNHNY and CDR2 SVGAGI (reference sequence). V shed 2 bases and J 2 bases; nucleotides not matched to a gene: 3. The CDR3 has 15 amino acids. Written as DNA, the CDR3 is TGTGCCAGCAGTTACATCGGGACAGCTGGAAACACCATATATTTT. Its translation is CASSYIGTAGNTIYF.

The rearrangement uses TRBV11-2 and TRBJ2-7; TRBD2 matches 12 bases. The CDR3 contains 17 residues. J was trimmed by 5 bases and V by 3 bases; bases with no gene match: 11. Germline CDR1 reads SGHAT; CDR2 reads FQNNGV. The CDR3 is CASSFDLAGGPMDEQYF. The CDR3 DNA sequence: TGTGCCAGCAGCTTTGATCTAGCGGGGGGGCCGATGGACGAGCAGTACTTC.

This clone has more than one count but fewer than ten. The V gene is TRBV9, the J gene TRBJ1-1, with no clear D. This CDR3 contains 14 residues. The germline V and J ends were trimmed by 0 bases and 4 bases, with 10 bases remaining between them. Germline V CDR1 and CDR2: SGDLS, YYNGEE. CDR3 DNA: TGTGCCAGCAGCGTAGCTCGGGGAGGCACTGAAGCTTTCTTT. Its translation: CASSVARGGTEAFF.

This chain connects TRBV18 to TRBJ2-7; D uncertain. V lost 3 bases and J 0 bases, leaving 6 bases between the germline ends. This CDR3 has 13 residues. Germline V gene sequence: CDR1 KGHSH, CDR2 LQKENI. The CDR3 region has the DNA TGTGCCAGCTCACCGACCATCTCCTACGAGCAGTACTTC. Protein: CASSPTISYEQYF.

The CDR3 here is CASSSDRLADTQYF. The CDR3 bases are TGTGCCAGCAGCTCGGACAGATTAGCAGATACGCAGTATTTT. The chain combines TRBV11-2 with TRBJ2-3; possible D gene TRBD1, 6 bases. Germline V CDR1 and CDR2: SGHAT, FQNNGV. Trimming cost V 4 bases and J 4 bases, with 12 bases left between them. The CDR3 is 14 amino acids.

The chain joins TRBV9 to TRBJ1-1; 9 nucleotides line up with TRBD1. The CDR3 length is 15 residues. V was pared by 4 bases and J by 5 bases, with 9 bases of the junction left unmatched. Germline V gene sequence: CDR1 SGDLS, CDR2 YYNGEE. The CDR3 region is CASSSWTGERTEAFF. CDR3 coding DNA: TGTGCCAGCAGCTCCTGGACAGGGGAGAGGACTGAAGCTTTCTTT.

The chain has TRBV7-9 and TRBJ2-3, with 7 bases identical to TRBD2. The germline V gene has CDR1 SEHNR and CDR2 FQNEAQ (reference sequence). V trimming: 11 bases; J trimming: 5 bases; junction bases outside the gene matches: 4. The CDR3 runs to 11 residues. CDR3 amino acids: CAARGVDTQYF. The DNA for the CDR3 is TGTGCCGCCCGGGGGGTAGATACGCAGTATTTT.

There are a few counts of this clone. This sequence joins TRBV2 and TRBJ2-7; D is uncertain. Germline V CDR1 and CDR2: SNHLY, FYNNEI. V was shortened by 4 bases and J by 9 bases, with 7 bases between the two germline ends. The CDR3 totals 10 residues. CDR3 loop: CASSGQRQYF. The DNA for the CDR3 is TGTGCCAGCAGTGGTCAGCGGCAGTACTTC.

The V and J genes are TRBV5-4 and TRBJ2-2; D possibly matches TRBD1 or TRBD2 (5 bases each). From germline, CDR1 is SGHNT and CDR2 YYREEE (reference sequence). V lost 1 base, J lost 0 bases, and 7 bases lay in between. The CDR3 loop spans 15 amino acids. The CDR3 spells CASSLPGPNTGELFF. In nucleotides, the CDR3 is TGTGCCAGCAGCTTGCCGGGACCGAACACCGGGGAGCTGTTTTTT.

The V call is TRBV4-1, the J call TRBJ2-5; TRBD2 matches 10 bases. Germline loops: CDR1 MGHRA, CDR2 YSYEKL. The CDR3 has 15 amino acids. With 0 bases clipped from V and 5 bases from J, the junction kept 3 bases outside the gene matches. The CDR3 here is CASSQDGTSVETQYF. The CDR3, as DNA: TGCGCCAGCAGCCAAGACGGGACTAGCGTGGAGACCCAGTACTTC.

The chain has TRBV29-1 and TRBJ1-2; the match to TRBD1 covers 11 bases. Germline V gene lookup returns CDR1 SQVTM and CDR2 ANQGSEA. This CDR3 has 12 amino acids. The CDR3 is CRFGDRGTGYTF. In DNA form, the CDR3 reads TGCAGGTTTGGGGACAGGGGGACTGGCTACACCTTC.